The rows below give T cell receptor beta chains drawn from one sample of a study of patients and donors after allogeneic stem cell transplantation. MiXCR, applied by TCRdb to the RT-PCR reads, yields one record per CDR3 protein. The data hold roughly 880,000 distinct CDR3 sequences, with under 20% observed a single time. The sequencing input was blood, either unsorted or a sorted T cell fraction (not recorded which). The receptor source for this set is a human donor who was either an allogeneic HSCT recipient or a stem cell or donor lymphocyte infusion donor (not recorded which). It is not recorded whose cells these are; they may come from a transplant donor. Each CDR3 is given with its conserved first and last residue. A D gene is named only where the DNA matches it firmly. The size entry is marked missing in some rows and otherwise reads once, few, many or a size class.

>TRBJ2-5|TRBV29-1|few|NA
CSGYKETQYF
TGCAGCGGGTATAAAGAGACCCAGTACTTC
>TRBJ2-3|TRBV10-3|few|NA
CAASLRTDTQYF
TGTGCCGCGAGTCTTCGCACAGATACGCAGTATTTT
>TRBJ1-3|TRBV20-1|NA|TRBD1
CSAGGGGNTIYF
TGCAGCGCAGGGGGCGGTGGAAACACCATATATTTT
>TRBJ2-2|TRBV7-8|NA|TRBD2
CASSLTGLAGVPGELFF
TGTGCCAGCAGCCTGACTGGACTAGCGGGAGTACCCGGGGAGCTGTTTTTT
>TRBJ2-3|TRBV18|once|TRBD1
CASSRGQGPYTQYF
TGTGCCAGCTCACGAGGACAGGGGCCTTATACGCAGTATTTT
>TRBJ2-5|TRBV24-1|few|NA
CATSDFGLAQETQYF
TGTGCCACCAGTGATTTCGGGCTAGCGCAAGAGACCCAGTACTTC
>TRBJ2-3|TRBV10-3|NA|NA
CAISGSSEGVSDTQYF
TGTGCCATCAGTGGGTCCTCGGAGGGAGTATCAGATACGCAGTATTTT
>TRBJ1-1|TRBV2|many|NA
CASMTVRSAFF
TGTGCCAGCATGACGGTTCGTTCCGCTTTCTTT
>TRBJ2-5|TRBV11-2|NA|NA
CASSLLASQETQYF
TGTGCCAGCAGCTTGCTAGCGAGCCAAGAGACCCAGTACTTC
>TRBJ2-1|TRBV20-1|few|NA
CSARDMGEAVNEQFF
TGCAGTGCTAGAGATATGGGGGAGGCCGTCAATGAGCAGTTCTTC
>TRBJ2-3|TRBV11-2|NA|NA
CASSPWDADTQYF
TGTGCCAGCAGCCCTTGGGACGCAGATACGCAGTATTTT
>TRBJ2-1|TRBV20-1|NA|NA
CSAREDLSSYNEQFF
TGCAGTGCTAGAGAAGATTTAAGCTCCTACAATGAGCAGTTCTTC
>TRBJ2-1|TRBV27|many|NA
CASSSRGSSYNEQFF
TGTGCCAGCAGTTCTCGGGGTAGCTCCTACAATGAGCAGTTCTTC
>TRBJ2-1|TRBV3-1|few|TRBD2
CASSPLPGLAGEQFF
TGTGCCAGCAGCCCCCTCCCGGGACTAGCGGGGGAGCAGTTCTTC
>TRBJ2-2|TRBV12-3/TRBV12-4|many|NA
CASRHAQGANTGELFF
TGTGCCAGCAGACATGCACAGGGAGCGAACACCGGGGAGCTGTTTTTT
>TRBJ2-1|TRBV20-1|few|NA
CSARGVGDEQFF
TGCAGTGCTAGAGGGGTGGGGGATGAGCAGTTCTTC
>TRBJ2-7|TRBV6-2/TRBV6-3|NA|TRBD1
CASSTFRDRVPYEQYF
TGTGCCAGCAGTACCTTCCGGGACAGGGTCCCCTACGAGCAGTACTTC
>TRBJ2-1|TRBV11-2|NA|TRBD2
CASSLGTSGRRSYNEQFF
TGTGCCAGCAGCTTAGGGACTAGCGGGAGAAGGTCCTACAATGAGCAGTTCTTC
>TRBJ1-6|TRBV28|NA|NA
CASSLKIRTLHF
TGTGCCAGCAGTTTAAAGATTCGCACCCTCCACTTT
>TRBJ2-7|TRBV5-1|many|NA
CASSQNSGSRHEQYF
TGCGCCAGCAGCCAAAACAGCGGTTCAAGACACGAGCAGTACTTC
>TRBJ2-4|TRBV28|NA|NA
CASRTEPLRVGHDKNIQYF
TGTGCCAGCAGAACGGAGCCACTCAGGGTGGGGCACGACAAAAACATTCAGTACTTC
>TRBJ2-3|TRBV4-2|once|NA
CASSEDGTPGTDTQYF
TGTGCCAGCAGCGAAGACGGGACACCGGGGACAGATACGCAGTATTTT
>TRBJ1-6|TRBV5-1|NA|NA
CASRQTENSPLHF
TGCGCCAGCAGACAAACAGAGAATTCACCCCTCCACTTT
>TRBJ1-5|TRBV20-1|NA|TRBD1
CSAYTGGLNQPQHF
TGCAGTGCTTATACAGGGGGCCTTAATCAGCCCCAGCATTTT
>TRBJ2-1|TRBV29-1|NA|NA
CSVEPLTGYNEQFF
TGCAGCGTTGAACCGCTTACAGGGTACAATGAGCAGTTCTTC
>TRBJ1-1|TRBV2|few|TRBD1
CASTPLAGGRNTEAFF
TGTGCCAGCACTCCCCTCGCAGGGGGTAGAAACACTGAAGCTTTCTTT
>TRBJ2-3|TRBV6-2/TRBV6-3|few|NA
CASRRGRSDTQYF
TGTGCCAGCAGGCGCGGCAGGTCAGATACGCAGTATTTT
>TRBJ2-1|TRBV20-1|NA|TRBD2
CSAGLAGGLNEQFF
TGCAGTGCGGGACTAGCGGGGGGCCTCAATGAGCAGTTCTTC
>TRBJ2-5|TRBV19|few|NA
CASSISDRLSVTQYF
TGTGCCAGTAGTATATCGGATCGATTGAGCGTGACCCAGTACTTC
>TRBJ2-7|TRBV20-1|few|NA
CSARDPRGTSYEQYF
TGCAGTGCTAGAGATCCTCGCGGGACCTCCTACGAGCAGTACTTC
>TRBJ1-1|TRBV20-1|few|NA
CSARRPGWLDTEAFF
TGCAGTGCTAGAAGGCCGGGCTGGTTGGACACTGAAGCTTTCTTT
>TRBJ2-7|TRBV27|NA|NA
CASSVIPYSYEQYF
TGTGCCAGCAGTGTCATCCCCTACTCCTACGAGCAGTACTTC
>TRBJ2-2|TRBV29-1|many|NA
CSVEGQAGELFF
TGCAGCGTTGAGGGCCAGGCCGGGGAGCTGTTTTTT
>TRBJ1-1|TRBV11-1|NA|NA
CASPLAFF
TGTGCCAGCCCCTTAGCTTTCTTT
>TRBJ1-6|TRBV4-1|NA|TRBD1
CASSHGTGPLHF
TGCGCCAGCAGCCACGGGACAGGGCCCCTCCACTTT
>TRBJ2-2|TRBV24-1|many|TRBD2
CATTSGAGDDTGELFF
TGTGCCACCACCTCAGGAGCGGGAGACGACACCGGGGAGCTGTTTTTT
>TRBJ2-1|TRBV5-1|NA|NA
CASSWVVGLGEQFF
TGCGCCAGCAGCTGGGTCGTTGGCTTGGGTGAGCAGTTCTTC
>TRBJ2-7|TRBV28|NA|TRBD2
CASSSDTGLAGAYEQYF
TGTGCCAGCAGTTCCGATACAGGACTAGCGGGAGCCTACGAGCAGTACTTC
>TRBJ1-1|TRBV9|few|NA
CASSVGPIPDGTEAFF
TGTGCCAGCAGCGTCGGCCCGATCCCCGACGGCACTGAAGCTTTCTTT
>TRBJ1-1|TRBV18|few|NA
CASSPPRGSAFF
TGTGCCAGCTCACCGCCCCGGGGTTCGGCTTTCTTT
>TRBJ2-3|TRBV29-1|NA|TRBD1
CSAKRGTVSTDTQYF
TGCAGCGCCAAGAGGGGGACAGTTTCCACAGATACGCAGTATTTT
>TRBJ2-7|TRBV6-1|few|NA
CASSSRSQTLSYEQYF
TGTGCCAGCAGCTCCCGGAGTCAGACCCTTTCCTACGAGCAGTACTTC
>TRBJ1-1|TRBV5-1|once|TRBD1
CASSLGRGTGEPEAFF
TGCGCCAGCAGCTTGGGACGGGGTACAGGGGAGCCTGAAGCTTTCTTT
>TRBJ2-2|TRBV10-3|NA|NA
CAISEPGGAGELFF
TGTGCCATCAGTGAGCCAGGAGGGGCCGGGGAGCTGTTTTTT
>TRBJ2-5|TRBV3-1|few|TRBD2
CASRRSGGVDSSYF
TGTGCCAGCAGACGTAGCGGGGGGGTGGATTCCTCGTACTTC
>TRBJ1-2|TRBV6-1|few|NA
CASSPQGWNGYTF
TGTGCCAGCAGCCCACAGGGTTGGAACGGCTACACCTTC
>TRBJ2-5|TRBV20-1|few|TRBD2
CSARGTAGLAGVLETQYF
TGCAGTGCTAGAGGGACAGCTGGACTAGCGGGAGTTCTAGAGACCCAGTACTTC
>TRBJ2-7|TRBV5-1|NA|NA
CASSTSGTNYEQYF
TGCGCCAGCAGCACGTCCGGGACAAATTACGAGCAGTACTTC
>TRBJ2-4|TRBV28|NA|NA
CASSFTADKNIQYF
TGTGCCAGCAGTTTCACAGCAGACAAAAACATTCAGTACTTC
>TRBJ2-1|TRBV18|few|NA
CASSPKTRTDEQFF
TGTGCCAGCTCACCAAAGACTAGAACGGATGAGCAGTTCTTC
>TRBJ1-2|TRBV12-3/TRBV12-4|many|TRBD1
CASPGQGVDYGYTF
TGTGCCAGCCCGGGACAGGGGGTGGACTATGGCTACACCTTC
>TRBJ2-7|TRBV28|few|NA
CASSLHSRGGSYEQYF
TGTGCCAGCAGTCTCCACTCCAGGGGGGGGTCCTACGAGCAGTACTTC
>TRBJ2-7|TRBV4-1|few|NA
CASSQGDRLFSESFHEQYF
TGCGCCAGCAGCCAAGGGGACCGCTTGTTCAGCGAAAGCTTTCACGAGCAGTACTTC
>TRBJ2-7|TRBV30|NA|NA
CAWSHTGDIPYEQYF
TGTGCCTGGAGCCACACGGGGGACATCCCCTACGAGCAGTACTTC
>TRBJ2-1|TRBV29-1|few|NA
CSVELDEQFF
TGCAGCGTTGAATTAGATGAGCAGTTCTTC
>TRBJ2-1|TRBV20-1|NA|TRBD2
CSASTSGGASYNEQFF
TGCAGTGCTAGTACTAGCGGGGGGGCTTCCTACAATGAGCAGTTCTTC
>TRBJ1-5|TRBV15|NA|NA
CATSREPGGNQPQHF
TGTGCCACCAGCAGAGAGCCCGGGGGCAATCAGCCCCAGCATTTT
>TRBJ2-2|TRBV4-1|NA|TRBD2
CASSQAGLASTGELFF
TGCGCCAGCAGCCAAGCGGGACTAGCGTCGACCGGGGAGCTGTTTTTT